Listed below are T cell receptor beta chains from one sample, sequenced in a study of CD8 T cells in Susac syndrome. TCRdb used MiXCR to reprocess the immunoSEQ multiplex PCR reads, holding one entry per CDR3 protein. There are some 130,000 distinct CDR3 sequences in the sample; over 90% occur only once, and more than 0.15% lies in the top ten. Sequenced material: CD8+ T cells from PBMCs. The receptors were sampled from a human donor with Susac syndrome. Both conserved end residues are part of each CDR3. A D gene is named only where the DNA matches it firmly. Size tells how often a clone was seen (once, few, many) or the class of an expanded clone, and some rows leave it out.

cdr3_nt,cdr3_aa,clone_size,v_call,j_call,d_call
TGTGCCAGCAGTGACTCCCCGACTAGCGAACAACCTTACAATGAGCAGTTCTTC,CASSDSPTSEQPYNEQFF,NA,TRBV6-4,TRBJ2-1,TRBD2
TGCAGCGTTGAGGTAGGACAGGGAGAGGCTTTCTTT,CSVEVGQGEAFF,NA,TRBV29-1,TRBJ1-1,TRBD1
TGTGCCACCAGCAGAGAGGAGGGGGATGGCTACACCTTC,CATSREEGDGYTF,NA,TRBV15,TRBJ1-2,NA
TGTGCCAGCAGCCCAATGATCGGGACTAGCGGGAGGATGCAGTTCTTC,CASSPMIGTSGRMQFF,NA,TRBV6-6,TRBJ2-1,TRBD2
TGCAGCGTTGAAGCCTATCTCCCCACCACATTGAACACTGAAGCTTTCTTT,CSVEAYLPTTLNTEAFF,once,TRBV29-1,TRBJ1-1,NA
TGCAGCGTTGATCACGGTTCGAACACCGGGGAGCTGTTTTTT,CSVDHGSNTGELFF,NA,TRBV29-1,TRBJ2-2,NA
TGCAGTGCTAGGGGAGACAGGGCCCTCGAGGGCGGGGAGCTGTTTTTT,CSARGDRALEGGELFF,NA,TRBV20-1,TRBJ2-2,TRBD1
TGTGCCAGGGGAAAGGGACTATTCACTGAAGCTTTCTTT,CARGKGLFTEAFF,NA,TRBV2,TRBJ1-1,NA
TGTGCCAGCAGCGCGGGGACGTTCAGGACAGGGGGCCGAGAGACCCAGTACTTC,CASSAGTFRTGGRETQYF,NA,TRBV9,TRBJ2-5,TRBD1
TGCAGCGTTGGGGGGCAGAACACTGAAGCTTTCTTT,CSVGGQNTEAFF,NA,TRBV29-1,TRBJ1-1,NA
TGTGCCAGCAGCTTAGCCGGACAGGGCCGGGAGACCCAGTACTTC,CASSLAGQGRETQYF,NA,TRBV7-9,TRBJ2-5,TRBD1
TGTGCCAGCAGTGAAGTAGCGTCCTCCTACGAGCAGTACTTC,CASSEVASSYEQYF,NA,TRBV6-5,TRBJ2-7,NA
TGTGCCACCAGTGATTTCGCGGATCAAGAGACCCAGTACTTC,CATSDFADQETQYF,NA,TRBV24-1,TRBJ2-5,NA
TGTGCCAGCAGCTCGGACCGGCACGGCTACGAGCAGTACTTC,CASSSDRHGYEQYF,NA,TRBV7-6,TRBJ2-7,NA
TGCGCCAGCAGCCTGAATATTGGAGGAAGCGGTACGCAGTATTTT,CASSLNIGGSGTQYF,NA,TRBV5-1,TRBJ2-3,NA
TGCGCCAGCAGCTTGTTACGAGTTGGGGACACTGAAGCTTTCTTT,CASSLLRVGDTEAFF,NA,TRBV5-1,TRBJ1-1,NA
TGTGCCAGCAGTCCCCAGGGGGCGCGTGGCTACACCTTC,CASSPQGARGYTF,once,TRBV6-5,TRBJ1-2,TRBD1
TGTGCCAGCAGTGATTGGGGCGGCGGTACAGATACGCAGTATTTT,CASSDWGGGTDTQYF,NA,TRBV2,TRBJ2-3,NA
TGTGCCAGCAGCGGACACCAGACTAGCGGGAAAATCAATGAGCAGTTCTTC,CASSGHQTSGKINEQFF,NA,TRBV9,TRBJ2-1,TRBD2
TGTGCATCGCATCAGCCCCAGCATTTT,CASHQPQHF,NA,TRBV7-9,TRBJ1-5,NA
TGTGCCATCAGTGAGTCTAGCTTGCCCGGGGAGCTGTTTTTT,CAISESSLPGELFF,once,TRBV10-3,TRBJ2-2,NA
TGCAGCGGCGGACAGTTTAGCGGGGAGCTGTTTTTT,CSGGQFSGELFF,NA,TRBV29-1,TRBJ2-2,NA
TGTGCCATCCCTGAAGCTTTCTTT,CAIPEAFF,NA,TRBV27,TRBJ1-1,NA
TGTGCCACCAGCAGTGAAGGGCGATATGGCTACACCTTC,CATSSEGRYGYTF,NA,TRBV15,TRBJ1-2,NA
TGTGCCAGCTCACCCGGGACAGGGGGCGCAGAAACTGAAGCTTTCTTT,CASSPGTGGAETEAFF,NA,TRBV18,TRBJ1-1,TRBD1
TGTGCCAGTGGGGCGGGCGGAGGCACAGATACGCAGTATTTT,CASGAGGGTDTQYF,NA,TRBV9,TRBJ2-3,NA
TGTGCCAGCAGCTTAGGGCTCCGGGACTCGGGGCAAGAGACCCAGTACTTC,CASSLGLRDSGQETQYF,NA,TRBV7-3,TRBJ2-5,NA
TGTGCCAGCAGCTTAGCGAATCTAGATACGCAGTATTTT,CASSLANLDTQYF,NA,TRBV7-9,TRBJ2-3,NA
TGTGCCAGCAAGTCGGCTGGAAACACCATATATTTT,CASKSAGNTIYF,NA,TRBV13,TRBJ1-3,NA
TGTGCCAGTGATGCCGACGCGAACACTGAAGCTTTCTTT,CASDADANTEAFF,NA,TRBV19,TRBJ1-1,NA
TGTGCCAGCAGCCAGACTAGCCGCCGGGACAATGAGCAGTTCTTC,CASSQTSRRDNEQFF,NA,TRBV14,TRBJ2-1,TRBD2
TGTGCCAGCAGTGGGACAGGGCCTTTCGAGCAGTACTTC,CASSGTGPFEQYF,NA,TRBV27,TRBJ2-7,TRBD1
TGCGCCAGCAGCCATGATCCGGACTCTTTGGTGCCCACGTACAATGAGCAGTTCTTC,CASSHDPDSLVPTYNEQFF,NA,TRBV4-1,TRBJ2-1,NA
TGTGCCAGCAGTCTCCCGGGGAGTGGCGGCTACACCTTC,CASSLPGSGGYTF,few,TRBV12-3/TRBV12-4,TRBJ1-2,NA
TGCGCCAGCAGCGCCGGGGTAAGCGACGAGCAGTACTTC,CASSAGVSDEQYF,NA,TRBV5-1,TRBJ2-7,NA
TGTGCCAGCAGCTTAAGGAGGGAGCGGGTCTACGAGCAGTACTTC,CASSLRRERVYEQYF,once,TRBV7-2,TRBJ2-7,NA
TGCAGTGCTAGGAGACCACAGGGGCAGGCCCAGTACTTC,CSARRPQGQAQYF,NA,TRBV20-1,TRBJ2-5,TRBD1
TGCGCCAGCAGCCAGATCTTCCCTAGCGGCAGGAGATTCGAGACCCAGTACTTC,CASSQIFPSGRRFETQYF,NA,TRBV4-1,TRBJ2-5,TRBD2
TGCGCCAGCAGCCCGGCGGGCTATGATACAGATACGCAGTATTTT,CASSPAGYDTDTQYF,NA,TRBV5-1,TRBJ2-3,NA
TGTGCCAGCAGACGGCAACTCCAAGAGACCCAGTACTTC,CASRRQLQETQYF,NA,TRBV28,TRBJ2-5,NA
TGTGCCAGCAGCCAAGTAGGCCTAGCGGGAGTTGAGCAGTTCTTC,CASSQVGLAGVEQFF,NA,TRBV3-1,TRBJ2-1,TRBD2
TGCGCCAGCGGATCGGGCACTGAAGCTTTCTTT,CASGSGTEAFF,NA,TRBV4-1,TRBJ1-1,NA
TGTGCCAGCAGCGGCAGACAGGAGGGAGACACCGGGGAGCTGTTTTTT,CASSGRQEGDTGELFF,NA,TRBV7-9,TRBJ2-2,NA
TGTGCCAGCAGTGACTGGGGGGGCGCAAGTTATGGCTACACCTTC,CASSDWGGASYGYTF,once,TRBV25-1,TRBJ1-2,NA
TGTGCCAGCAGCTTAGCCCGCGGGGGAAGCTATGAAAAACTGTTTTTT,CASSLARGGSYEKLFF,once,TRBV11-2,TRBJ1-4,NA
TGCAGCGTTGAATGGCGTGCCAGCGGGAGCTACGAGCAGTACTTC,CSVEWRASGSYEQYF,once,TRBV29-1,TRBJ2-7,TRBD2
TGTGCCAGCAGCCAAGACCCGAACACTGAAGCTTTCTTT,CASSQDPNTEAFF,NA,TRBV5-4,TRBJ1-1,NA
TGTGCCAGCAGTTTCACGGGCACAGATACGCAGTATTTT,CASSFTGTDTQYF,NA,TRBV28,TRBJ2-3,NA
TGTGCTAGCAGCTTAAGCGCCAACCTAGAGACCCAGTACTTC,CASSLSANLETQYF,NA,TRBV7-7,TRBJ2-5,NA
TGTGCCATCTCAACAGCGTATAGCAATCAGCCCCAGCATTTT,CAISTAYSNQPQHF,NA,TRBV2,TRBJ1-5,NA
TGTGCCAGCAGTTACTCGAGTGGCGGCAACTCCTACAATGAGCAGTTCTTC,CASSYSSGGNSYNEQFF,NA,TRBV6-5,TRBJ2-1,NA
TGTGCCAGCAGCTTATCAACTGGGACTGAAGCTTTCTTT,CASSLSTGTEAFF,NA,TRBV11-3,TRBJ1-1,NA
TGTGCCAGCAGTGGAATAGCGGAATATTCCTACAATGAGCAGTTCTTC,CASSGIAEYSYNEQFF,NA,TRBV28,TRBJ2-1,NA
TGCAGTGCTAGAGATTGGCTATCGCACCTCTCACAAGATACGCAGTATTTT,CSARDWLSHLSQDTQYF,NA,TRBV20-1,TRBJ2-3,NA
TGTGCCAGCAGTCTGACCGGGGACGGGGACTATGGCTACACCTTC,CASSLTGDGDYGYTF,once,TRBV27,TRBJ1-2,NA